These T cell receptor beta chains were read from a single sample in a study of T-cell memory formation after mild COVID-19. Via MiXCR, TCRdb re-called the 5' RACE reads, giving one row per CDR3 protein. Found here are approximately 210,000 distinct CDR3 sequences, 10% to 13% of them singletons; the top ten hold 3%. The specimen was PBMCs or a T cell subset sorted from them (not recorded which). The receptors were gathered from a man aged 18 to 30 who had mild COVID-19 (a few samples of this study predate the infection). Cell type and time point are not known. Both conserved end residues are part of each CDR3. The D gene is left open where the match is weak. The listing skips clone size in some rows; elsewhere it reads once, few, many or a size class.

J: TRBJ2-3; size: few; D: TRBD2; V: TRBV7-8; CDR3: CASSYPLLAGATDTQYF; DNA: TGTGCCAGCAGCTACCCCCTACTAGCGGGGGCCACAGATACGCAGTATTTT
J: TRBJ2-6; size: many; D: .; V: TRBV25-1; CDR3: CASSDNSGANVLTF; DNA: TGTGCCAGCAGTGACAACTCTGGGGCCAACGTCCTGACTTTC
J: TRBJ2-5; size: many; D: .; V: TRBV5-1; CDR3: CASSLGAGMQETQYF; DNA: TGCGCCAGCAGCTTGGGAGCAGGGATGCAAGAGACCCAGTACTTC
J: TRBJ2-5; size: few; D: TRBD2; V: TRBV28; CDR3: CASSIAGGQETQYF; DNA: TGTGCCAGCAGCATAGCGGGGGGACAAGAGACCCAGTACTTC
J: TRBJ1-2; size: .; D: .; V: TRBV5-5; CDR3: CASSPLGGVNYGYTF; DNA: TGTGCCAGCAGCCCTTTGGGGGGGGTTAACTATGGCTACACCTTC
J: TRBJ1-2; size: .; D: .; V: TRBV5-1; CDR3: CASSLRGPQGGYTF; DNA: TGCGCCAGCAGCCTCAGAGGGCCCCAAGGGGGCTACACCTTC
J: TRBJ2-3; size: .; D: .; V: TRBV24-1; CDR3: CATSSGSTDTQYF; DNA: TGTGCCACCAGTAGTGGTAGCACAGATACGCAGTATTTT
J: TRBJ2-3; size: many; D: TRBD1; V: TRBV5-1; CDR3: CASRLQTGGTDTQYF; DNA: TGCGCCAGCAGGCTTCAAACAGGGGGGACAGATACGCAGTATTTT
J: TRBJ2-5; size: few; D: .; V: TRBV3-1; CDR3: CASSQDPREETQYF; DNA: TGTGCCAGCAGCCAAGATCCACGGGAAGAGACCCAGTACTTC
J: TRBJ2-1; size: .; D: .; V: TRBV7-9; CDR3: CASSPPSYNEQFF; DNA: TGTGCCAGCAGCCCCCCGAGCTACAATGAGCAGTTCTTC
J: TRBJ2-1; size: .; D: TRBD2; V: TRBV6-5; CDR3: CASSTPGTSGVEQFF; DNA: TGTGCCAGCAGCACCCCCGGGACTAGCGGAGTTGAGCAGTTCTTC
J: TRBJ1-2; size: many; D: TRBD1; V: TRBV5-1; CDR3: CASSYTGDHGYTF; DNA: TGCGCCAGCAGCTACACAGGGGATCATGGCTACACCTTC
J: TRBJ1-1; size: .; D: .; V: TRBV19; CDR3: CASSDPLRVTEAFF; DNA: TGTGCCAGTAGTGACCCCCTCAGGGTTACTGAAGCTTTCTTT
J: TRBJ1-2; size: many; D: .; V: TRBV5-1; CDR3: CASSLEPGGYTF; DNA: TGCGCCAGCAGCTTGGAACCGGGGGGCTACACCTTC
J: TRBJ1-1; size: few; D: .; V: TRBV5-5; CDR3: CASSLTARDTEAFF; DNA: TGTGCCAGCAGTCTGACAGCGAGGGATACTGAAGCTTTCTTT
J: TRBJ1-4; size: .; D: .; V: TRBV7-2; CDR3: CASSSSPNEKLFF; DNA: TGTGCCAGCAGTTCCTCACCGAATGAAAAACTGTTTTTT
J: TRBJ2-2; size: few; D: TRBD2; V: TRBV7-9; CDR3: CASSGDQRGATGELFF; DNA: TGTGCCAGCAGCGGCGATCAGCGGGGAGCCACCGGGGAGCTGTTTTTT
J: TRBJ2-3; size: few; D: TRBD2; V: TRBV5-1; CDR3: CASSLVAGGSTDTQYF; DNA: TGCGCCAGCAGCTTGGTTGCGGGGGGTAGCACAGATACGCAGTATTTT
J: TRBJ1-2; size: .; D: TRBD1; V: TRBV14; CDR3: CASSQEGRRRDRGVYGYTF; DNA: TGTGCCAGCAGCCAAGAAGGGCGCAGGAGAGACAGGGGCGTCTATGGCTACACCTTC
J: TRBJ1-1; size: few; D: TRBD1; V: TRBV7-6; CDR3: CASSPWTGMNTEAFF; DNA: TGTGCCAGCAGCCCTTGGACAGGAATGAACACTGAAGCTTTCTTT
J: TRBJ1-4; size: .; D: .; V: TRBV4-2; CDR3: CASSQDGGVDEKLFF; DNA: TGTGCCAGCAGCCAAGATGGGGGCGTGGACGAAAAACTGTTTTTT
J: TRBJ2-3; size: few; D: TRBD1; V: TRBV20-1; CDR3: CSATGTGSTDTQYF; DNA: TGCAGTGCCACCGGGACAGGGAGCACAGATACGCAGTATTTT
J: TRBJ1-1; size: many; D: TRBD1; V: TRBV7-2; CDR3: CASSSWTGGGTEAFF; DNA: TGTGCCAGCAGCTCGTGGACAGGGGGAGGGACTGAAGCTTTCTTT
J: TRBJ1-2; size: .; D: .; V: TRBV7-2; CDR3: CASSLDTGRYGYTF; DNA: TGTGCCAGCAGCTTAGATACCGGAAGATATGGCTACACCTTC
J: TRBJ2-5; size: few; D: .; V: TRBV6-2/TRBV6-3; CDR3: CASSPGIETQYF; DNA: TGTGCCAGCAGTCCCGGGATTGAAACCCAGTACTTC
J: TRBJ2-7; size: .; D: TRBD1; V: TRBV6-1; CDR3: CASSVQGVSYEQYF; DNA: TGTGCCAGCAGTGTACAGGGGGTCTCCTACGAGCAGTACTTC
J: TRBJ2-7; size: few; D: .; V: TRBV18; CDR3: CASSPLADTYEQYF; DNA: TGTGCCAGCTCACCACTTGCGGACACCTACGAGCAGTACTTC
J: TRBJ2-6; size: few; D: TRBD1; V: TRBV15; CDR3: CATHPDRGFSGANVLTF; DNA: TGTGCCACCCACCCCGACAGGGGTTTCTCTGGGGCCAACGTCCTGACTTTC
J: TRBJ2-7; size: .; D: .; V: TRBV12-3/TRBV12-4; CDR3: CASAIGQSRYEQYF; DNA: TGTGCCAGTGCGATCGGACAGTCCCGCTACGAGCAGTACTTC
J: TRBJ2-1; size: few; D: .; V: TRBV4-1; CDR3: CASSQAFNEQFF; DNA: TGCGCCAGCAGCCAGGCTTTCAATGAGCAGTTCTTC
J: TRBJ2-2; size: .; D: TRBD2; V: TRBV20-1; CDR3: CSARVASGVGNTGELFF; DNA: TGCAGTGCTAGAGTGGCTAGCGGGGTAGGGAACACCGGGGAGCTGTTTTTT
J: TRBJ2-7; size: many; D: TRBD1; V: TRBV7-3; CDR3: CASSLGQGTYEQYF; DNA: TGTGCCAGCAGCTTAGGACAGGGAACATACGAGCAGTACTTC
J: TRBJ1-2; size: many; D: TRBD1; V: TRBV7-2; CDR3: CASSPDRNYGYTF; DNA: TGTGCCAGCAGCCCGGACAGGAACTATGGCTACACCTTC
J: TRBJ2-5; size: few; D: TRBD2; V: TRBV16; CDR3: CASSQSGRETQYF; DNA: TGTGCCAGCAGCCAATCCGGGAGGGAGACCCAGTACTTC
J: TRBJ2-3; size: few; D: .; V: TRBV18; CDR3: CASSRYTHGPDTQYF; DNA: TGTGCCAGCTCCCGTTACACCCACGGCCCAGATACGCAGTATTTT
J: TRBJ2-1; size: few; D: .; V: TRBV29-1; CDR3: CSVKSSYNEQFF; DNA: TGCAGCGTTAAGTCCTCCTACAATGAGCAGTTCTTC
J: TRBJ2-5; size: .; D: .; V: TRBV18; CDR3: CASSPKAVGVSQYF; DNA: TGTGCCAGCTCACCGAAGGCGGTGGGAGTCTCCCAGTACTTC
J: TRBJ2-3; size: .; D: .; V: TRBV20-1; CDR3: CSARAATDTQYF; DNA: TGCAGTGCTAGAGCGGCTACAGATACGCAGTATTTT
J: TRBJ2-1; size: .; D: .; V: TRBV7-2; CDR3: CASSLRFEQFF; DNA: TGTGCCAGCAGCCTTAGATTTGAGCAGTTCTTC
J: TRBJ2-1; size: many; D: TRBD1; V: TRBV7-9; CDR3: CASSVTGVYNEQFF; DNA: TGTGCCAGCAGCGTTACAGGGGTCTACAATGAGCAGTTCTTC
J: TRBJ2-3; size: few; D: .; V: TRBV6-2/TRBV6-3; CDR3: CASSYLATLTDTQYF; DNA: TGTGCCAGCAGTTACCTAGCGACCCTCACAGATACGCAGTATTTT